The 26 T cell receptor beta chains below were found in one sample sequenced in a study of T cells in Graves' hyperthyroidism and ophthalmopathy. Template material for amplifying TCR beta CDR3 regions consisted of RNA transcripts. Initially, a first-round RT-PCR of the TCR CDR3 employed the HTBI primer set. TCRdb redid the calling of the multiplex PCR reads with MiXCR, one entry per CDR3 protein. Counted here are 620,000 or so distinct CDR3 sequences, roughly 15% occurring once; the ten biggest clones make up around 12%. The sequenced material came from blood. These receptors were collected from a woman aged 50 to 60 with Graves' ophthalmopathy.

In the case of this clonotype: This may come from a read error, since a much larger clone is one base off. This chain links TRBV12-3 or TRBV12-4 with TRBJ1-4, with 8 nucleotides matching TRBD1. V dropped 6 bases and J dropped 4; count of bases not matched to a gene: 4. CDR3 length equals 14 residues. The CDR3 sequence: CASSRTGFNEKLFF. The CDR3 DNA follows: TGTGCCAGCAGCCGGACAGGGTTTAATGAAAAACTGTTTTTT.

This clonotype was detected ten times or more. This chain joins TRBV20-1 and TRBJ2-1; D gene ambiguous. V was cut by 0 bases and J by 2 bases, with 17 bases left in between. Germline V CDR1 and CDR2: DFQATT, SNEGSKA (reference sequence). CDR3 length equals 17 residues. CDR3 bases: TGCAGTGCTAGAGATCCCCTGCGGATGGGGACCTACAATGAGCAGTTCTTC. Translated: CSARDPLRMGTYNEQFF.

This clonotype has just a few counts. The V and J genes are TRBV19 and TRBJ1-2; D perhaps matches TRBD1 (5 bases). Germline values: CDR1 LNHDA, CDR2 SQIVND (reference sequence). CDR3 size: 18 residues. V was shortened by 3 bases and J by 8 bases, with 28 bases between the two germline ends. This chain's CDR3 is CASSIGRVQDILRRGYTF. Here the CDR3 DNA reads TGTGCCAGTAGTATTGGCAGGGTCCAGGACATTCTAAGGAGGGGCTACACCTTC. The whole variable domain, remainder taken from reference TRBV19 and TRBJ1-2, is DGGITQSPKYLFRKEGQNVTLSCEQNLNHDAMYWYRQDPGQGLRLIYYSQIVNDFQKGDIAEGYSVSREKKESFPLTVTSAQKNPTAFYLCASSIGRVQDILRRGYTFGSGTRLTVV.

The sample holds a few counts of this clonotype. One end of the junction fails to match germline, which may point to a read error. CDR3 bases: TGTGCCAGCAGCCCCCGACTAGCGGGGACCTACGTGCAGTACTTC. This sequence encodes CASSPRLAGTYVQYF. This chain joins TRBV28 and TRBJ2-7, with 11 bases aligning to TRBD2. The CDR3 contains 15 residues. Germline V gene lookup returns CDR1 MDHEN and CDR2 SYDVKM.

A few counts support this clonotype. A much larger clone differs by one base, so this may be a read error. The rearrangement links TRBV7-9 to TRBJ1-2, with D possibly TRBD1 on 5 matching bases. The CDR3 is 15 amino acids. The germline CDR1 and CDR2 sequences are SEHNR and FQNEAQ (reference sequence). Trimming removed 1 base at V and 1 base at J, with 10 bases between. The CDR3, as DNA: TGTGCCAGCAGCTTAGGGGGCAGAAGTAACTATGGCTACACCTTC. Amino acids: CASSLGGRSNYGYTF.

Only a few counts were recorded for this clonotype. The rearrangement joins TRBV6-1 to TRBJ1-3; 7 positions match TRBD1. V was pared by 0 bases and J by 3 bases, with 11 bases of the junction left unmatched. The germline CDR1 and CDR2 sequences are MNHNS and SASEGT. The CDR3 totals 18 residues. The CDR3 spells CASSEALRQGSFGNTIYF. The CDR3 region has the DNA TGTGCCAGCAGTGAAGCGCTTCGACAGGGAAGTTTTGGAAACACCATATATTTT.

Ten or more counts support this clonotype. The chain carries TRBV27 and TRBJ1-5; the D gene is possibly TRBD1 (5 bases). Trimming left V 0 bases short and J 2 bases short, with 5 bases between. This CDR3 region has 14 residues. Germline assignment: CDR1 MNHEY and CDR2 SMNVEV (reference sequence). The CDR3 reads CASSLSGGNQPQHF. As DNA, the CDR3 is TGTGCCAGCAGTTTATCAGGGGGCAATCAGCCCCAGCATTTT.

The chain couples TRBV6-1 to TRBJ1-5; D remains ambiguous. The germline V and J ends were trimmed by 3 bases and 11 bases, with 14 bases remaining between them. The germline V gene encodes CDR1 MNHNS and CDR2 SASEGT. This CDR3 spans 13 amino acids. The CDR3 sequence: CASSDGGSVAQHF. The CDR3 bases are TGTGCCAGCAGTGACGGTGGAAGTGTGGCCCAGCATTTT.

The table lists this clonotype with many counts. This chain connects TRBV11-3 to TRBJ1-3; D is uncertain. Trimming shortened V by 5 bases and J by 8 bases, and 13 bases separated the two germline ends. The CDR3 covers 13 residues. From germline, CDR1 is SGHNT and CDR2 YENEEA. Here the CDR3 DNA reads TGTGCCAGCAGCACCGCGCCGAGGGACACCATATATTTT. Translated, it gives CASSTAPRDTIYF.

For this clonotype: It may be a read error: a sequence one base away is much more abundant. Given the absence of the conserved phenylalanine or tryptophan at the CDR3 end, a read error is likely. This chain joins TRBV20-1 and TRBJ2-1, with D uncertain. Trimming took off 3 bases at V and 4 bases at J, with 4 bases between the two ends. This CDR3 is 11 amino acids long. Germline V gives CDR1 DFQATT, CDR2 SNEGSKA (reference sequence). CDR3 coding DNA: TGCAGTGCTAGGATATACAATGAGCAGTTCTCC. This sequence encodes CSARIYNEQFS.

The V gene is TRBV6-1, the J gene TRBJ2-7, with 8 bases fitting TRBD2. The trim removed 10 bases at V and 0 bases at J, leaving 8 bases unmatched. The CDR3 runs to 14 residues. Germline V gene data show CDR1 as MNHNS and CDR2 as SASEGT. The CDR3: CAIKLAEFSYEQYF. The CDR3, as DNA: TGTGCCATAAAACTAGCGGAGTTCTCCTACGAGCAGTACTTC.

This clonotype was found many times. The chain uses TRBV7-8 and TRBJ2-3, with 8 bases aligning to TRBD1. The V gene's germline CDR1 is SGHVS and CDR2 FQNEAQ. Unmatched junction bases numbered 4, after V lost 1 base and J lost 4 bases. The CDR3 loop spans 15 amino acids. CDR3 nucleotides: TGTGCCAGCAGCTTAGGGGACAGGCTCCCAGATACGCAGTATTTT. Protein product: CASSLGDRLPDTQYF. Supplemented by reference TRBV7-8 and TRBJ2-3, the full variable domain reads GAGVSQSPRYKVAKRGQDVALRCDPISGHVSLFWYQQALGQGPEFLTYFQNEAQLDKSGLPSDRFFAERPEGSVSTLKIQRTQQEDSAVYLCASSLGDRLPDTQYFGPGTRLTVL.

Here the CDR3 DNA reads TGCGCCAGCAGCCAAGAACTAGCGGGAGGGGACACCGGGGAGCTGTTTTTT. Translation gives CASSQELAGGDTGELFF. V gene TRBV4-3 combines with J gene TRBJ2-2, with 13 bases fitting TRBD2. The V segment lost 0 bases and the J segment 3 bases; nucleotides outside the gene matches: 1. The CDR3 sequence is 17 residues long. CDR1 is LGHNA, CDR2 YSLEER, per germline.

This clonotype was seen many times. The rearrangement joins TRBV28 to TRBJ2-3; TRBD1 matches 7 bases. With V trimmed by 3 bases and J by 4 bases, 7 bases remained unmatched. Germline CDR1 is MDHEN and CDR2 is SYDVKM. CDR3 length: 15 residues. This chain's CDR3 is CASSFEITGADTQYF. In nucleotides, the CDR3 is TGTGCCAGCAGTTTTGAAATAACAGGGGCAGATACGCAGTATTTT.

This clonotype was observed at least ten times. The chain links TRBV29-1 to TRBJ2-5; TRBD1 matches at 9 bases. After removal of 6 bases from V and 5 bases from J, the junction contained 16 bases not matched to a gene. Germline lookup yields CDR1 SQVTM and CDR2 ANQGSEA. The CDR3 contains 16 residues. In DNA, the CDR3 is TGCAGCGTAACCAACATGCCAACAGGGGGCCGGGAGACCCAGTACTTC. Amino acids: CSVTNMPTGGRETQYF.

The chain combines TRBV7-2 with TRBJ1-3, with D unclear. The V end lost 1 base, the J end lost 0 bases, and 13 bases lay between the germline ends. Germline V gene lookup returns CDR1 SGHTA and CDR2 FQGNSA. CDR3 length: 17 residues. For the CDR3, the DNA is TGTGCCAGCAGCTTAGTGGTTAGACGGAGCTCTGGAAACACCATATATTTT. As protein: CASSLVVRRSSGNTIYF. Drawing the rest from reference TRBV7-2 and TRBJ1-3, the complete variable domain is GAGVSQSPSNKVTEKGKDVELRCDPISGHTALYWYRQSLGQGLEFLIYFQGNSAPDKSGLPSDRFSAERTGGSVSTLTIQRTQQEDSAVYLCASSLVVRRSSGNTIYFGEGSWLTVV.

The rearrangement links TRBV28 to TRBJ1-6; the D is unclear. The CDR3 contains 18 residues. V was clipped by 3 bases and J by 4 bases, with 19 bases between them. The V gene's germline CDR1 is MDHEN and CDR2 SYDVKM. The DNA of the CDR3 is TGTGCCAGCAGTTTTGGGGTCAGCGGGTATCGGTATAATTCACCCCTCCACTTT. This gives the protein CASSFGVSGYRYNSPLHF.

This sequence joins TRBV6-5 and TRBJ2-3; D gene uncertain. The CDR3 covers 11 residues. Trimming shortened V by 2 bases and J by 5 bases, and 2 bases separated the two germline ends. Germline V gene data show CDR1 as MNHEY and CDR2 as SVGAGI. The CDR3 sequence: CASSYEDTQYF. CDR3 in DNA: TGTGCCAGCAGTTACGAAGATACGCAGTATTTT.

In its sample, this clonotype was seen a few times. The rearrangement links TRBV14 to TRBJ2-1; 9 bases match TRBD2. The CDR3 contains 16 residues. Germline assignment: CDR1 SGHDN and CDR2 FVKESK. After removal of 4 bases from V and 6 bases from J, the junction contained 10 bases not matched to a gene. The CDR3 sequence: CASSPVLSGRGNEQFF. The DNA of the CDR3 is TGTGCCAGCAGCCCGGTGCTTAGCGGGAGAGGCAATGAGCAGTTCTTC.

V gene TRBV20-1 combines with J gene TRBJ2-7; D is tentatively TRBD1 or TRBD2 (7 bases each). Germline assignment: CDR1 DFQATT and CDR2 SNEGSKA (reference sequence). V lost 6 bases, J lost 3 bases, and 15 bases lay in between. The CDR3 contains 13 residues. The CDR3 DNA follows: TGCAGTGCCAGGGGGGGCGGGGTCTACGAGCAGTACTTC. As protein: CSARGGGVYEQYF.

The rearrangement links TRBV7-6 to TRBJ2-3; 7 nucleotides line up with TRBD1. V was clipped by 4 bases and J by 0 bases; unmatched bases: 4. The germline gives CDR1 SGHVS, CDR2 FNYEAQ. The CDR3 covers 15 residues. The CDR3 reads CASSSGGGSTDTQYF. In nucleotides, the CDR3 is TGTGCCAGCAGCTCAGGGGGTGGAAGCACAGATACGCAGTATTTT. Combining the CDR3 with reference TRBV7-6 and TRBJ2-3 gives the whole variable domain GAGVSQSPRYKVTKRGQDVALRCDPISGHVSLYWYRQALGQGPEFLTYFNYEAQQDKSGLPNDRFSAERPEGSISTLTIQRTEQRDSAMYRCASSSGGGSTDTQYFGPGTRLTVL.

The V gene is TRBV19, the J gene TRBJ2-7; D is possibly TRBD1 or TRBD2 (5 bases each). The CDR3 has 12 amino acids. Germline assignment: CDR1 LNHDA and CDR2 SQIVND (reference sequence). DNA of the CDR3: TGTGCAACCCGGGGCCCGAATTACGAGCAGTACTTC. Translating gives CATRGPNYEQYF. Full variable domain (rest looked up from reference TRBV19 and TRBJ2-7): DGGITQSPKYLFRKEGQNVTLSCEQNLNHDAMYWYRQDPGQGLRLIYYSQIVNDFQKGDIAEGYSVSREKKESFPLTVTSAQKNPTAFYLCATRGPNYEQYFGPGTRLTVT.

The rearrangement joins TRBV9 to TRBJ2-2, with TRBD1 identical over 8 bases. Unmatched junction bases numbered 5, after V lost 3 bases and J lost 7 bases. CDR1 and CDR2 (germline): SGDLS, YYNGEE. CDR3 length equals 14 residues. DNA for the CDR3: TGTGCCAGCAGCGCAGGGGGCTTAGTCGGGGAGCTGTTTTTT. Protein sequence: CASSAGGLVGELFF.

The gene calls are TRBV19 and TRBJ1-5; no reliable D call. Germline CDR1 and CDR2: LNHDA and SQIVND (reference sequence). V lost 1 base, J lost 2 bases, and 12 bases lay in between. The CDR3 totals 16 residues. The DNA of the CDR3 is TGTGCCAGTAGTATAGTAGAATGGACGGGCAATCAGCCCCAGCATTTT. Its protein product is CASSIVEWTGNQPQHF.

This chain joins TRBV4-2 and TRBJ2-3; 7 bases fit TRBD2. V gave up 2 bases and J gave up 2 bases; unmatched junction bases: 10. Germline V gives CDR1 LGHNA, CDR2 YNFKEQ. This CDR3 has 17 amino acids. CDR3 amino acids: CASSQSHGSGNTDTQYF. CDR3 nucleotides: TGTGCCAGCAGCCAATCCCATGGAAGCGGGAACACAGATACGCAGTATTTT.

This clonotype came up many times. The chain employs TRBV7-3 and TRBJ2-1; maybe TRBD2 (6 bases). The V and J ends lost 5 bases and 4 bases respectively, with 15 bases between them. The CDR3 has 15 residues. In germline, CDR1 is SGHTA, CDR2 FQGTGA. DNA of the CDR3: TGTGCCAGCAGCCCCCAGGGACTGGCTTACAATGAGCAGTTCTTC. It is translated as CASSPQGLAYNEQFF.